The next 18 T cell receptor beta chains were all read from a single sample in a study of T cell repertoires in cytomegalovirus infection (dated by TCRdb to about 2019). These reads were obtained on an Illumina HiSeq 1500. TCRdb reanalyzed the raw reads on its own, using fastp at Q25 for trimming and MiXCR for clone calling, and kept in-frame beta chains. Entries that share a CDR3 protein sequence are merged under the most common genes and DNA. This sample holds 750,000 to 900,000 distinct CDR3 sequences; almost 30% were observed only once. Roughly 14% of the sample goes to the ten largest clones. The treatment or condition label, read with the paper, signifies: in vitro stimulation with specific CMV peptide epitopes to enrich CMV-specific T cells. These receptors have no identified antigens. This specimen consisted of cultured CD8+ T cells from PBMCs, obtained from culture after CMV antigen stimulation. Every receptor here comes from a human donor in good health (CMV status not recorded). Some clones in this sample may be carry-over from other donors' samples.

The chain is built from TRBV7-9 and TRBJ2-7; D not certain. Germline V gene data show CDR1 as SEHNR and CDR2 as FQNEAQ (reference sequence). With 4 bases removed from V and 3 bases from J, the gap between germline ends came to 16 bases. CDR3 length: 15 amino acids. CDR3 protein: CASSSSTPPNYEQYF. Written as DNA, the CDR3 is TGTGCCAGCAGCTCGTCCACCCCCCCTAACTACGAGCAGTACTTC.

CDR3 amino acids: CASSSNGDAGPQHF. For the CDR3, the DNA is TGTGCCAGCAGTTCCAATGGCGACGCTGGGCCCCAGCATTTT. The chain uses TRBV6-1 and TRBJ1-5; D gene ambiguous. From germline, CDR1 is MNHNS and CDR2 SASEGT. This CDR3 is 14 amino acids long. Trimming took off 5 bases at V and 9 bases at J, with 17 bases between the two ends.

This clonotype came up a few times. The chain carries TRBV2 and TRBJ2-3; D is uncertain. The germline V gene encodes CDR1 SNHLY and CDR2 FYNNEI. The CDR3 totals 13 residues. V shed 2 bases and J shed 6 bases, with 9 bases lying between them. CDR3: CASSEKGRDTQYF. CDR3 sequence (DNA): TGTGCCAGCAGTGAAAAGGGCCGGGATACGCAGTATTTT.

This clonotype was seen ten or more times. CDR3: CSVRDGRNYGYTF. The CDR3 coding sequence is TGCAGCGTTCGGGACGGTCGCAACTATGGCTACACCTTC. The chain has TRBV29-1 and TRBJ1-2, with D maybe TRBD1 (5 bases). The CDR3 has 13 residues. V shed 5 bases and J shed 2 bases, with 12 bases lying between them. Germline V gene sequence: CDR1 SQVTM, CDR2 ANQGSEA.

A few counts support this clonotype. This sequence joins TRBV5-6 and TRBJ2-1; D possibly matches TRBD1 or TRBD2 (6 bases each). The V end was cut by 5 bases, the J end by 5 bases, with 17 bases between. CDR3 length equals 15 residues. Germline CDR1 reads SGHDT; CDR2 reads YYEEEE. The CDR3 nucleotides are TGTGCCAGCAGGATTTCGTCGGGGGCCCACAATGAGCAGTTCTTC. As protein: CASRISSGAHNEQFF. Supplemented by reference TRBV5-6 and TRBJ2-1, the full variable domain reads DAGVTQSPTHLIKTRGQQVTLRCSPKSGHDTVSWYQQALGQGPQFIFQYYEEEERQRGNFPDRFSGHQFPNYSSELNVNALLLGDSALYLCASRISSGAHNEQFFGPGTRLTVL.

The chain joins TRBV4-2 to TRBJ2-5; 8 nucleotides agree with TRBD1. V lost 1 base and J lost 2; bases outside the gene matches: 3. Germline assignment: CDR1 LGHNA and CDR2 YNFKEQ. The CDR3 contains 15 residues. In nucleotides, the CDR3 is TGTGCCAGCAGCCAAGGGACAGGGCCACAAGAGACCCAGTACTTC. This encodes CASSQGTGPQETQYF.

This clonotype was counted between two and nine times. The chain has TRBV12-3 or TRBV12-4 and TRBJ1-2; no clear D gene. The CDR3 covers 15 residues. With 8 bases removed from V and 4 bases from J, the gap between germline ends came to 20 bases. This CDR3 is CASSPGYKKIYGYTF. In DNA form, the CDR3 reads TGTGCCAGCTCCCCCGGGTACAAGAAGATCTATGGCTACACCTTC.

This clonotype was observed many times. The V call is TRBV6-1, the J call TRBJ2-7, with a possible D match to TRBD1 (5 bases). In germline, CDR1 is MNHNS, CDR2 SASEGT. Trimming took off 2 bases at V and 5 bases at J, with 19 bases between the two ends. The CDR3 spans 16 residues. CDR3 loop: CASSERRWQGNHEQYF. The CDR3 DNA reads TGTGCCAGCAGTGAAAGGCGGTGGCAGGGTAACCACGAGCAGTACTTC.

There are a few counts of this clonotype. The V gene is TRBV27, the J gene TRBJ2-3, with D tentatively TRBD1 (6 bases). V was pared by 0 bases and J by 2 bases, with 9 bases between. Germline loops: CDR1 MNHEY, CDR2 SMNVEV (reference sequence). CDR3 length: 15 amino acids. In nucleotides, the CDR3 is TGTGCCAGCAGTTTATCGGACAGTTTCACAGATACGCAGTATTTT. The encoded protein is CASSLSDSFTDTQYF.

The chain recombines TRBV6-8 with TRBJ2-7; TRBD1 or TRBD2 may be the D gene (5 bases each). The CDR3 loop spans 10 amino acids. Germline V gives CDR1 MNHGY, CDR2 SAAAGT. The V end was cut by 8 bases, the J end by 11 bases, with 13 bases between. The CDR3 sequence: CASLKGREYF. DNA of the CDR3: TGTGCCAGCCTGAAGGGGCGGGAGTACTTC.

This sequence joins TRBV20-1 and TRBJ1-2, with D unresolved. Trimming pared 4 bases from V and 5 bases from J, leaving 11 bases between. CDR1 DFQATT and CDR2 SNEGSKA come from the germline V gene (reference sequence). The CDR3 contains 12 residues. The CDR3 nucleotides read TGCAGTGCTACCCCAAGGTTTTATGGCTACACCTTC. Encoded protein: CSATPRFYGYTF.

In its sample, this clonotype was seen a few times. This rearrangement joins TRBV13 to TRBJ2-5; D remains ambiguous. V gave up 3 bases and J gave up 1 base, with 15 bases separating them. In germline, CDR1 is PRHDT, CDR2 FYEKMQ (reference sequence). This CDR3 comprises 16 residues. DNA of the CDR3: TGTGCCAGCAGCTTGCACAGCGAGCTGGGCCAAGAGACCCAGTACTTC. Translating it yields CASSLHSELGQETQYF.

This clonotype was observed at least ten times. The CDR3 nucleotides are TGTGCCAGCAGAGGAAGGAGGCAGAGCTACGAGCAGTACTTC. Residues: CASRGRRQSYEQYF. The gene calls are TRBV6-1 and TRBJ2-7, with D tentatively TRBD2 (5 bases). The V end lost 6 bases, the J end lost 3 bases, and 15 bases lay between the germline ends. Germline loops: CDR1 MNHNS, CDR2 SASEGT. The CDR3 runs to 14 residues.

The genes are TRBV12-3 or TRBV12-4 and TRBJ2-2; tentative D call: TRBD1 (7 bases). The V end was cut by 5 bases, the J end by 4 bases, with 20 bases between. The CDR3 is made up of 17 amino acids. CDR3 DNA: TGTGCCAGCAGTACCCAAGGCCAGGGGGGCCGCACCGGGGAGCTGTTTTTT. It specifies CASSTQGQGGRTGELFF.

This clonotype was found many times. This chain uses TRBV7-2 with TRBJ1-1, with TRBD1 matching 7 bases. Trimming removed 4 bases from V and 3 bases from J; junction bases left unmatched: 8. The germline V gene encodes CDR1 SGHTA and CDR2 FQGNSA. This CDR3 spans 15 amino acids. The CDR3 spells CASSYWGQGDTEAFF. CDR3 DNA: TGTGCCAGCAGCTACTGGGGGCAGGGGGACACTGAAGCTTTCTTT.

Comment on this clonotype: At one end, the junction sequence differs from germline, possibly due to a read error. This chain connects TRBV7-4 to TRBJ2-7; TRBD1 aligns across 7 bases. The germline V gene encodes CDR1 SGHVT and CDR2 SQSDAQ. The CDR3 extends over 16 amino acids. This chain's CDR3 is CVSSSTQGDGAYEQYF. For the CDR3, the DNA is TGTGTCAGCAGCTCAACTCAGGGGGACGGCGCCTACGAGCAGTACTTC.

This clonotype was detected a few times. The chain couples TRBV7-6 to TRBJ1-4, with 7 bases matching TRBD1. Losses at the gene ends were 1 base for V and 3 bases for J; bases not matched to a gene: 5. This CDR3 has 16 residues. The germline V gene has CDR1 SGHVS and CDR2 FNYEAQ. CDR3: CASSLEQGRANEKLFF. CDR3 nucleotides: TGTGCCAGCAGCTTAGAACAGGGGCGGGCTAATGAAAAACTGTTTTTT.

The genes are TRBV5-1 and TRBJ2-1; D is perhaps TRBD2 (5 bases). The CDR3 spans 15 residues. Trimming took 0 bases from V and 1 from J, leaving 8 bases between them. Germline CDR1 is SGHRS and CDR2 is YFSETQ. The CDR3 spells CASSLVGDSYNEQFF. CDR3 bases: TGCGCCAGCAGCTTGGTGGGAGATTCCTACAATGAGCAGTTCTTC.